This TCR beta chain was profiled in a study of vaccination and CD4 T cells after COVID-19. The Oncomine TCR Beta short-read assay was applied to DNA of cultured CD4+ T cells. TCRdb re-analysed the PCR reads in MiXCR, keeping a single row per CDR3 protein. The sample contains under 5,000 distinct CDR3 sequences, approximately 20% of which appear only once. In the case of this clonotype: The antigen is not known.

Treatment described: 10-day PBMC culture with coronavirus spike peptide pools or control peptides (ViraFEST assay). The sequence was collected from a human donor who had recovered from COVID-19. Sequencing input: CD4+ T cells from blood, cultured in vitro.

The DNA of the CDR3 is TGTGCCTGGAGTCCTCCGAAGCCAGCATTTAACTATGGCTACACCTTC. Its protein product is CAWSPPKPAFNYGYTF. The V and J genes are TRBV30 and TRBJ1-2; no clear D. The CDR3 loop spans 16 amino acids. V shed 2 bases and J shed 1 base, with 17 bases lying between them. Germline V CDR1 and CDR2: GTSNPN, SVGIG (reference sequence).